This TCR beta chain was observed in a study of T-cell reconstitution after alpha-beta-depleted transplantation in children. V was clipped by 6 bases and J by 13 bases, with 16 bases between them. CDR3 length equals 13 residues. Unique molecular identifiers were used in preparing the TCRbeta library. TCRdb itself ran the PCR reads through MiXCR, one entry per CDR3 protein. This sample carries about 400,000 distinct CDR3 sequences, approximately 20% of them seen once, and the ten largest clones take around 4%. The sample holds many counts of this clonotype. The sequencing here drew on PBMCs from the stem cell graft donor, taken from the stem cell graft. The chain carries TRBV12-3 or TRBV12-4 and TRBJ1-6; D remains unclear. The sequence was collected from a human donor who donated a stem cell graft to a child with acute myeloid leukemia. The CDR3 here is CASREESGSPLHF. CDR3 coding DNA: TGTGCCAGCAGGGAGGAGTCGGGTTCGCCCCTCCACTTT.